This T cell receptor (beta chain) was captured in a study of HIV-infected children after antiretroviral therapy interruption. Study-level background: Most children had recorded EBV and CMV exposure.

In this sample, this clonotype turned up a few times. Treatment given: PENTA 11 planned treatment interruption arm or continuous ART arm. Unique molecular identifiers were included in an RNA-based 3' RACE TCR library. TCRdb used MiXCR to reprocess the 3' RACE reads, holding one entry per CDR3 protein. The data contain 40,000 to 55,000 distinct CDR3 sequences, approximately 4.3% of them singletons. V was trimmed by 0 bases and J by 3 bases, leaving 6 bases between them. Germline V gene lookup returns CDR1 DFQATT and CDR2 SNEGSKA (reference sequence). The CDR3 has 13 amino acids. Sample: CD45RA+ CD4+ T cells from PBMCs, pooled from several time points, taken from a donor given antiretroviral therapy, either interrupted or continuous. Subset described: naive CD4+ CD45RA+ CD45RO- T cells. This clonotype was sampled from a pool of human donors with HIV. J is TRBJ2-1 and V is TRBV20-1; D is perhaps TRBD1 (5 bases). This CDR3 reads CSAREDSYNEQFF. CDR3 coding DNA: TGCAGTGCTAGAGAAGACAGCTACAATGAGCAGTTCTTC.